The entry below gives a single T cell receptor beta chain sequence along with its context. Its target is not known. Primers for the PCR totalled 60 Vbeta and 13 Jbeta. Original data processing: About 11 million of the roughly 80 million unique TCR beta chains counted in a later analysis were shared. This table comes from immunoSEQ multiplex PCR, and its TCRdb copy is limited to in-frame clones, with some not included. The V and J calls and the clone size are those of that table, but D and trimming were determined from the DNA. The sample yields roughly 58,000 clones, 80% seen once. The CDR3 has 16 residues. V was trimmed by 3 bases and J by 4 bases, leaving 19 bases between them. Germline CDR1 and CDR2: SNHLY and FYNNEI. The data were taken from a study of cytomegalovirus exposure and HLA in healthy donors. Study-wide results and limits: Cytomegalovirus-associated status was assigned to 164 TCR beta chains.

The chain combines TRBV2 with TRBJ2-7; D gene uncertain. The TCR was taken from a woman aged 40 to 49 in good health and CMV-seronegative. Material: PBMCs. The DNA of the CDR3 is TGTGCCAGCAGTGATCTCAAGGAGAAGACGGCATACGAGCAGTACTTC. Translated: CASSDLKEKTAYEQYF.